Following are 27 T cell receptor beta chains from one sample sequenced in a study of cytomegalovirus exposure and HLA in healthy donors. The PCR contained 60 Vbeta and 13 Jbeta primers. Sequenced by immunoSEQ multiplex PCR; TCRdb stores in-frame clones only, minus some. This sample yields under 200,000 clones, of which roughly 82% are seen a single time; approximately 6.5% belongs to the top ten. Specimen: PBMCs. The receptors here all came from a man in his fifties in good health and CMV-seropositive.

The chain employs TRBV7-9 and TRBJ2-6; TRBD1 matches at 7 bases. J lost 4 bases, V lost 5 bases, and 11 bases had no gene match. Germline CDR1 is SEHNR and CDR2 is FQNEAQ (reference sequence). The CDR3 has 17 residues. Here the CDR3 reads CASSPRDSDNGANVLTF. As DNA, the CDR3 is TGTGCCAGCAGCCCACGGGACAGCGATAACGGGGCCAACGTCCTGACTTTC. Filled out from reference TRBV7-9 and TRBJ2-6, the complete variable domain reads DTGVSQNPRHKITKRGQNVTFRCDPISEHNRLYWYRQTLGQGPEFLTYFQNEAQLEKSRLLSDRFSAERPKGSFSTLEIQRTEQGDSAMYLCASSPRDSDNGANVLTFGAGSRLTVL.

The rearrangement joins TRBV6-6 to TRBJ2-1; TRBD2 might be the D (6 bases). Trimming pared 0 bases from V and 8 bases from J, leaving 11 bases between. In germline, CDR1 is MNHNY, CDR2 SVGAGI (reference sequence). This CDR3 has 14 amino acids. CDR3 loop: CASSYSGTGDEQFF. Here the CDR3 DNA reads TGTGCCAGCAGTTACTCCGGGACTGGGGATGAGCAGTTCTTC.

The CDR3 reads CASSERTKQETQYF. The CDR3 DNA reads as TGTGCCAGCAGTGAACGGACTAAGCAAGAGACCCAGTACTTC. The gene calls are TRBV2 and TRBJ2-5, with a tentative D call TRBD2 (6 bases). The CDR3 covers 14 residues. Germline lookup yields CDR1 SNHLY and CDR2 FYNNEI. With 2 bases removed from V and 2 bases from J, the gap between germline ends came to 9 bases.

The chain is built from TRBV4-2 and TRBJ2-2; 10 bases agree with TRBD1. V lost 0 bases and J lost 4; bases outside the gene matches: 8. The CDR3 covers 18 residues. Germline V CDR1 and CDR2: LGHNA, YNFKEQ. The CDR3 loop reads CASSQDRAGQGVTGELFF. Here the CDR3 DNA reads TGTGCCAGCAGCCAAGATAGGGCCGGACAGGGGGTCACCGGGGAGCTGTTTTTT.

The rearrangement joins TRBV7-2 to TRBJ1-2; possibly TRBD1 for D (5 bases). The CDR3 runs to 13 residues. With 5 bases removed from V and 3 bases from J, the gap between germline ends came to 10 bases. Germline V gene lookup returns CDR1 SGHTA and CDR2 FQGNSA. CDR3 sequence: CASSAWGDYGYTF. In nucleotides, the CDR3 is TGTGCCAGCAGCGCCTGGGGGGACTATGGCTACACCTTC.

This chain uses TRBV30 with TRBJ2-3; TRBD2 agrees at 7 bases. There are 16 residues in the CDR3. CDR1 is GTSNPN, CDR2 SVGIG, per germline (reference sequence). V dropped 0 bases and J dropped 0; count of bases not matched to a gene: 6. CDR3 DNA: TGTGCCTGGAGTGTACCGGCGGGAGCCAGCACAGATACGCAGTATTTT. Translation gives CAWSVPAGASTDTQYF.

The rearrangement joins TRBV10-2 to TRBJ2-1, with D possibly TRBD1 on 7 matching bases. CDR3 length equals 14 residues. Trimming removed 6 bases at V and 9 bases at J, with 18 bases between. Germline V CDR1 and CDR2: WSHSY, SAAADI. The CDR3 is CASRLGGGRGEQFF. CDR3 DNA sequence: TGCGCCAGCAGGCTTGGAGGGGGCCGGGGTGAGCAGTTCTTC.

The CDR3 is CASSLPRQGATDTQYF. DNA of the CDR3: TGTGCCAGCAGCTTACCCCGACAGGGGGCCACAGATACGCAGTATTTT. This chain links TRBV5-4 with TRBJ2-3; TRBD1 matches 10 bases. V lost 2 bases and J lost 2; bases outside the gene matches: 5. CDR3 length equals 16 residues. Germline CDR1 reads SGHNT; CDR2 reads YYREEE (reference sequence).

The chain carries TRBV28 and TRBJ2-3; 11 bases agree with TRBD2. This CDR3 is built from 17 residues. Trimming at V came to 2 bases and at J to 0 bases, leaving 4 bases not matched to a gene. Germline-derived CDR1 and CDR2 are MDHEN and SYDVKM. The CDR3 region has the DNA TGTGCCAGCAGTTTAAGGGGACTAGCGGCTAGCACAGATACGCAGTATTTT. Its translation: CASSLRGLAASTDTQYF. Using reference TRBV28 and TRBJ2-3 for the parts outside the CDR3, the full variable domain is DVKVTQSSRYLVKRTGEKVFLECVQDMDHENMFWYRQDPGLGLRLIYFSYDVKMKEKGDIPEGYSVSREKKERFSLILESASTNQTSMYLCASSLRGLAASTDTQYFGPGTRLTVL.

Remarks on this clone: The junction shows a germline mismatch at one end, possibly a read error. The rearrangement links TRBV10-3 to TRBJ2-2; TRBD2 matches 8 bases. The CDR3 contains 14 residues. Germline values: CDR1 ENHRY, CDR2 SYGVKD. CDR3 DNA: TGTGCCATCGCGCGGGGGGAAAACAGCGGGGAGCTGTTTTTT. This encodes CAIARGENSGELFF.

CDR3 nucleotide sequence: TGTGCCAGCAGCCCTTGGGACAGATTCTCCTACGAGCAGTACTTC. Encoded protein: CASSPWDRFSYEQYF. This sequence joins TRBV6-5 and TRBJ2-7; 7 bases are a match to TRBD1. The CDR3 is 15 residues long. Germline V lookup: CDR1 MNHEY, CDR2 SVGAGI. V lost 6 bases to trimming and J lost 0 bases; unmatched junction nucleotides: 8.

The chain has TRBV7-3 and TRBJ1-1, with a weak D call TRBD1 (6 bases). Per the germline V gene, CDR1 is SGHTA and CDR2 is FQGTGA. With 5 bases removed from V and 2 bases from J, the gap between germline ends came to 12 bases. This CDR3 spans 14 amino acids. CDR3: CASSQNRDNTEAFF. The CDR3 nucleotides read TGTGCCAGCAGCCAAAACAGGGACAACACTGAAGCTTTCTTT. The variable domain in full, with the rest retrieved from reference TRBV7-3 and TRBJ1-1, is GAGVSQTPSNKVTEKGKYVELRCDPISGHTALYWYRQSLGQGPEFLIYFQGTGAADDSGLPNDRFFAVRPEGSVSTLKIQRTERGDSAVYLCASSQNRDNTEAFFGQGTRLTVV.

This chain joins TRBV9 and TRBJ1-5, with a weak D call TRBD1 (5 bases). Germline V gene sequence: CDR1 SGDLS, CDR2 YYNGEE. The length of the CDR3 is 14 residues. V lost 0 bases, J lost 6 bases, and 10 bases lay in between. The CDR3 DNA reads TGTGCCAGCAGCGTAGACGGGGGTGGTCAGCCCCAGCATTTT. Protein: CASSVDGGGQPQHF.

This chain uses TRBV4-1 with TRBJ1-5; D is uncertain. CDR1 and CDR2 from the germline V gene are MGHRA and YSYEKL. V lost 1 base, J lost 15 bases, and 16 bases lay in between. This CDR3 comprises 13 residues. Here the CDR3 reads CASSQVLVSILHF. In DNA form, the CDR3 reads TGCGCCAGCAGCCAAGTGCTAGTCTCGATCTTGCATTTT.

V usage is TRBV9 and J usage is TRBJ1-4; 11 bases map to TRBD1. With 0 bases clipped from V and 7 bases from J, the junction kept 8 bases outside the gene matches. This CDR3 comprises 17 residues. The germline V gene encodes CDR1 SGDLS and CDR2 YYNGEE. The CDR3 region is CASSVAGQGVRREKLFF. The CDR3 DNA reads TGTGCCAGCAGCGTAGCGGGACAGGGGGTTCGGCGTGAAAAACTGTTTTTT.

CDR3 in DNA: TGTGCCAGCAGCACAGGGGGCCTTACAACTAATGAAAAACTGTTTTTT. This sequence encodes CASSTGGLTTNEKLFF. The chain is built from TRBV7-9 and TRBJ1-4; TRBD1 matches at 9 bases. The CDR3 spans 16 residues. Unmatched junction bases numbered 4, after V lost 5 bases and J lost 0 bases. Germline V lookup: CDR1 SEHNR, CDR2 FQNEAQ (reference sequence).

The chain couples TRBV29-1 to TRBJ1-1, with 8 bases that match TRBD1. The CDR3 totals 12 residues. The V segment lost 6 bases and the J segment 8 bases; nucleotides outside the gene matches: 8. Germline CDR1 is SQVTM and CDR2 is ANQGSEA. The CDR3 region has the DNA TGCAGCGTCCAGGACAGGGTCGCGGAAGCTTTCTTT. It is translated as CSVQDRVAEAFF.

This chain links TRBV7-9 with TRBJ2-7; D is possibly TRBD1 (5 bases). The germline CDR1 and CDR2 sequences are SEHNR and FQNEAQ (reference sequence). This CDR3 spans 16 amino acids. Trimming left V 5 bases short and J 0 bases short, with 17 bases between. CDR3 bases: TGTGCCAGCAGCCCCCAGCCGGACATCCACTCCTACGAGCAGTACTTC. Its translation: CASSPQPDIHSYEQYF. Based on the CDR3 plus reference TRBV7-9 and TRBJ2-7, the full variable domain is DTGVSQNPRHKITKRGQNVTFRCDPISEHNRLYWYRQTLGQGPEFLTYFQNEAQLEKSRLLSDRFSAERPKGSFSTLEIQRTEQGDSAMYLCASSPQPDIHSYEQYFGPGTRLTVT.

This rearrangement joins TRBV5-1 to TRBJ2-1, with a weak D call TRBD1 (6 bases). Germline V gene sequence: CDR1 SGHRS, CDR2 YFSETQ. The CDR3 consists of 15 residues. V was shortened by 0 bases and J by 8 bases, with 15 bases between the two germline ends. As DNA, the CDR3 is TGCGCCAGCAGCTTGGTAGGGGGTCAGTGGGATGAGCAGTTCTTC. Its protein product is CASSLVGGQWDEQFF.

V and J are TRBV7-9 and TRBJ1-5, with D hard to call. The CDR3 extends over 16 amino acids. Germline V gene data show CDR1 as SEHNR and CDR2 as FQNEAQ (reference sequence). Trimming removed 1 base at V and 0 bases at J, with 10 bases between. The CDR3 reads CASSLGVGDSNQPQHF. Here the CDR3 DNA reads TGTGCCAGCAGCTTAGGGGTGGGAGATAGCAATCAGCCCCAGCATTTT. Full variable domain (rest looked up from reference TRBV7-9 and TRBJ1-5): DTGVSQNPRHKITKRGQNVTFRCDPISEHNRLYWYRQTLGQGPEFLTYFQNEAQLEKSRLLSDRFSAERPKGSFSTLEIQRTEQGDSAMYLCASSLGVGDSNQPQHFGDGTRLSIL.

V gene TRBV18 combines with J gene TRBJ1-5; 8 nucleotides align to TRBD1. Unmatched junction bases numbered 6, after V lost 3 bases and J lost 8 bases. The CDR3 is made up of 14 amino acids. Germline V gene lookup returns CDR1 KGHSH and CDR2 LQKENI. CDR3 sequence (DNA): TGTGCCAGCTCACCTCAAACAGGGGGTGAGCCCCAGCATTTT. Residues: CASSPQTGGEPQHF.

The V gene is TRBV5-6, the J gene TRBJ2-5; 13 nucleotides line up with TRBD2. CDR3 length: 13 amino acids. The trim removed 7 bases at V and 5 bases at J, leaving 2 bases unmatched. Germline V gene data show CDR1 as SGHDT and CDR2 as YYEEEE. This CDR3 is CASGLAGAETQYF. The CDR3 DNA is TGTGCCAGCGGACTAGCGGGAGCGGAGACCCAGTACTTC.

For the CDR3, the DNA is TGTGCCAGCAGCGCGCCCCTAGCGGGAGTACCAGATACGCAGTATTTT. Residues: CASSAPLAGVPDTQYF. This sequence joins TRBV7-3 and TRBJ2-3, with 10 bases identical to TRBD2. Losses at the gene ends were 5 bases for V and 4 bases for J; bases not matched to a gene: 9. The CDR3 is 16 residues long. CDR1 is SGHTA, CDR2 FQGTGA, per germline.

The CDR3 here is CSVRGPRRGRETQYF. The DNA of the CDR3 is TGCAGCGTTAGGGGCCCTAGGAGGGGGCGAGAGACCCAGTACTTC. V and J are TRBV29-1 and TRBJ2-5; perhaps TRBD1 as D (7 bases). The V gene's germline CDR1 is SQVTM and CDR2 ANQGSEA. The CDR3 consists of 15 residues. V was shortened by 5 bases and J by 4 bases, with 20 bases between the two germline ends.

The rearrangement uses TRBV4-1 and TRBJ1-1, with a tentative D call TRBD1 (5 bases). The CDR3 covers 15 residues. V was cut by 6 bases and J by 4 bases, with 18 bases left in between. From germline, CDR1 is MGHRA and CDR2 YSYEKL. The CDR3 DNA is TGCGCCAGCAGTCCTCCCCTGGCCGGGGGCACTGAAGCTTTCTTT. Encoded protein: CASSPPLAGGTEAFF.

As DNA, the CDR3 is TGCGCCAGCAGCAACCCTCCCGGGACTAGCGGGACCCTCTCCTACAATGAGCAGTTCTTC. Amino acids: CASSNPPGTSGTLSYNEQFF. The V and J genes are TRBV5-1 and TRBJ2-1; TRBD2 aligns across 13 bases. Germline V gene data show CDR1 as SGHRS and CDR2 as YFSETQ. The V and J ends lost 4 bases and 0 bases, in that order; junction bases with no gene match: 13. This CDR3 region has 20 residues.

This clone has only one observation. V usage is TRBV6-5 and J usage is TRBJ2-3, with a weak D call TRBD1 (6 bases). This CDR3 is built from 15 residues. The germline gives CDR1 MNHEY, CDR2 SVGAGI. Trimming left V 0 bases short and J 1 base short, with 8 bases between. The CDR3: CASSYSGAGTDTQYF. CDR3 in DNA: TGTGCCAGCAGTTACTCGGGGGCCGGCACAGATACGCAGTATTTT.